This T cell receptor beta chain originates from a study of control samples from healthy donors and cancer patients. Clones were sequenced by immunoSEQ multiplex PCR, and TCRdb holds only the in-frame ones, with some missing. The table has around 67,000 clones, approximately 89% seen once. Between the trimmed V and J ends, which lost 5 bases and 0 bases, there was a span of 7 bases. There are 13 residues in the CDR3. The clonotype was recovered from a man between 60 and 75 years old with colorectal cancer. What was sequenced was PBMCs. The rearrangement joins TRBV12-3 or TRBV12-4 to TRBJ1-1; the D is unclear. Here the CDR3 DNA reads TGTGCCAGCAGTCGACTTCTGAACACTGAAGCTTTCTTT. Protein sequence: CASSRLLNTEAFF.